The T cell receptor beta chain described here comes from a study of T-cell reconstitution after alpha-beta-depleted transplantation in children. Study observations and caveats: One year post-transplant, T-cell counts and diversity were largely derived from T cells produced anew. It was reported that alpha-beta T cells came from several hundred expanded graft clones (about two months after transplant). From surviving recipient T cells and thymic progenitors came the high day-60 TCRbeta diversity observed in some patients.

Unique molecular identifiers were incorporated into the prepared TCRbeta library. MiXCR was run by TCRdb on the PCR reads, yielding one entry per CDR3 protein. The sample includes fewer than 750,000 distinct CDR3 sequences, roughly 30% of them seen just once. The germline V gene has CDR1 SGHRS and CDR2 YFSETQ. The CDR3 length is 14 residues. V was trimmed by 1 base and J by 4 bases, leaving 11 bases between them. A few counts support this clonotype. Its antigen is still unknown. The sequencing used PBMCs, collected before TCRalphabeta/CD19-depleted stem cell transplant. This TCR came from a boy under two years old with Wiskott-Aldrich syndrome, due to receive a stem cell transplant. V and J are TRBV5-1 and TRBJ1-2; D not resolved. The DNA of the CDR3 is TGCGCCAGCAGCTTGAATCCTACCTTCTATGGCTACACCTTC. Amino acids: CASSLNPTFYGYTF.